The source of this T cell receptor beta chain is a study of T cell changes during pregnancy in multiple sclerosis. There are 15 residues in the CDR3. Germline loops: CDR1 SGHNT, CDR2 YYREEE (reference sequence). V was clipped by 1 base and J by 1 base, with 10 bases between them. Generated by immunoSEQ multiplex PCR, the TCRdb table keeps only in-frame clones and is missing some. The sample records 55,000 to 80,000 clones, approximately 94% being singletons. The TCR sequence derives from a female donor with multiple sclerosis, enrolled in a pregnancy study. The chain uses TRBV5-4 and TRBJ2-3; D not certain. The input for sequencing was peripheral blood, taken in the third trimester of pregnancy. The CDR3 protein is CASSLQAGGTDTQYF. The CDR3, as DNA: TGTGCCAGCAGCTTGCAGGCAGGCGGCACAGATACGCAGTATTTT.